This T cell receptor (beta chain) was identified in a study of T cell responses to AZD1222 COVID-19 vaccine. General study findings and limits: Close to half of all spike-specific TCRs reportedly target regions of the variants that are unmutated.

Comment on this clone: Its antigen is not known.

Per the germline V gene, CDR1 is MRHNA and CDR2 is SNTAGT. The CDR3 has 12 residues. V shed 2 bases and J 12 bases; nucleotides not matched to a gene: 3. Measured with immunoSEQ multiplex PCR; TCRdb has only the in-frame clones, and not every one. The sample has about 130,000 clones; roughly 90% are singletons. The origin of this receptor is an adult in good health. The input for sequencing was peripheral blood, taken on day 0 of AZD1222 vaccination. This chain links TRBV6-4 with TRBJ2-1, with TRBD2 identical over 8 bases. The CDR3, as DNA: TGTGCCAGCAGTGACATAGCGGGGAGGCAGTTCTTC. This codes for CASSDIAGRQFF.